The 18 T cell receptor beta chains listed next were all sequenced from one sample in a study of blood T cell repertoires in COVID-19. Data came from immunoSEQ multiplex PCR; TCRdb stores just in-frame clones and leaves some out. The sample has some 180,000 clones; roughly three quarters are singletons. Sequenced material: PBMCs or T cells enriched from blood (not recorded which). Receptor source: a man aged 60 to 69 who had been exposed to COVID-19.

The chain has TRBV7-3 and TRBJ2-1, with 11 bases fitting TRBD2. Germline-derived CDR1 and CDR2 are SGHTA and FQGTGA. The CDR3 spans 16 residues. Losses at the gene ends were 4 bases for V and 4 bases for J; bases not matched to a gene: 6. CDR3 coding DNA: TGTGCCAGCAGCTCGTCCGGGACTAGCGGATACAATGAGCAGTTCTTC. Translation: CASSSSGTSGYNEQFF. Complete variable domain (other parts from reference TRBV7-3 and TRBJ2-1): GAGVSQTPSNKVTEKGKYVELRCDPISGHTALYWYRQSLGQGPEFLIYFQGTGAADDSGLPNDRFFAVRPEGSVSTLKIQRTERGDSAVYLCASSSSGTSGYNEQFFGPGTRLTVL.

This sequence joins TRBV12-3 or TRBV12-4 and TRBJ1-2; TRBD1 matches at 7 bases. This CDR3 has 13 amino acids. With 5 bases clipped from V and 4 bases from J, the junction kept 4 bases outside the gene matches. The DNA of the CDR3 is TGTGCCAGCAGTATCGACAGGGTCTATGGCTACACCTTC. Amino acid sequence: CASSIDRVYGYTF.

This clone appeared a few times. The gene calls are TRBV4-3 and TRBJ2-1; 9 nucleotides align to TRBD2. This CDR3 has 15 amino acids. CDR1 is LGHNA, CDR2 YSLEER, per germline. J was trimmed by 10 bases and V by 2 bases; bases with no gene match: 9. CDR3 coding DNA: TGCGCCAGCAGCCAACGGGGCGGGAGGGATGAGGAGCAGTTCTTC. This sequence encodes CASSQRGGRDEEQFF.

CDR3 sequence (DNA): TGCGCCAGCAGCTTGGGTATCCTAGCGGGGCCTAACACCGGGGAGCTGTTTTTT. This translates into CASSLGILAGPNTGELFF. V usage is TRBV5-1 and J usage is TRBJ2-2, with 9 bases identical to TRBD2. This CDR3 has 18 amino acids. The ends lost 0 bases at V and 2 bases at J; junction bases unmatched: 8. CDR1 is SGHRS, CDR2 YFSETQ, per germline. Complete variable domain (other parts from reference TRBV5-1 and TRBJ2-2): KAGVTQTPRYLIKTRGQQVTLSCSPISGHRSVSWYQQTPGQGLQFLFEYFSETQRNKGNFPGRFSGRQFSNSRSEMNVSTLELGDSALYLCASSLGILAGPNTGELFFGEGSRLTVL.

The genes are TRBV6-2 or TRBV6-3 and TRBJ1-2, with 8 bases fitting TRBD1. The CDR3 loop spans 15 amino acids. J lost 9 bases, V lost 5 bases, and 14 bases had no gene match. Germline CDR1 and CDR2: MNHEY and SVGEGT. CDR3 sequence reads: CASSRASGGLESYTF. CDR3 nucleotides: TGTGCCAGCAGTCGAGCTTCAGGGGGCCTCGAGAGCTACACCTTC.

The genes are TRBV7-2 and TRBJ2-1; 9 positions agree with TRBD2. Germline CDR1 is SGHTA and CDR2 is FQGNSA. V dropped 2 bases and J dropped 7; count of bases not matched to a gene: 6. The CDR3 consists of 15 residues. CDR3 in DNA: TGTGCCAGCAGCTTATATAGCGGGAGCTTAAATGAGCAGTTCTTC. Translated: CASSLYSGSLNEQFF.

The genes are TRBV6-2 or TRBV6-3 and TRBJ1-2; no reliable D call. V gave up 0 bases and J gave up 8 bases, with 13 bases separating them. Germline V gives CDR1 MNHEY, CDR2 SVGEGT. This CDR3 has 14 residues. The chain's CDR3 is CASSYSIQARGYTF. CDR3 DNA sequence: TGTGCCAGCAGTTACTCGATTCAGGCCCGGGGCTACACCTTC.

V usage is TRBV7-2 and J usage is TRBJ1-1, with D perhaps matching TRBD1 (6 bases). Looked up from germline, CDR1 is SGHTA and CDR2 is FQGNSA. The V gene lost 1 base and the J gene lost 2 bases, with 11 bases spanning the gap. The CDR3 totals 15 residues. As DNA, the CDR3 is TGTGCCAGCAGCTTAGAGGTGGGGGCCAACACTGAAGCTTTCTTT. Its protein is CASSLEVGANTEAFF.

A few counts support this clone. The chain recombines TRBV28 with TRBJ1-1; D is ambiguous. CDR3 length: 14 residues. Germline CDR1 reads MDHEN; CDR2 reads SYDVKM. Trimming removed 6 bases from V and 0 bases from J, with 11 bases in between. The chain's CDR3 is CASRLIGMNTEAFF. The DNA of the CDR3 is TGTGCCAGCAGGCTGATCGGGATGAACACTGAAGCTTTCTTT.

As concerns this clone: In this CDR3 the conserved last residue, phenylalanine or tryptophan, is missing, so a read error is likely. The DNA is left out, because the CDR3 cannot be placed on it with certainty; the CDR3 is given as TCRdb lists it. The rearrangement links TRBV3-1 (or the pseudogene TRBV3-2) to TRBJ2-7; the tabulated D call, TRBD1, remains unverified against the DNA. The CDR3 length equals 11 residues, ends included. Germline CDR1 LGHDT, CDR2 YNNKEL (reference sequence). Here the CDR3 reads CASSFRTDYTI.

The chain couples TRBV9 to TRBJ2-7; weak D call: TRBD2 (5 bases). The CDR3 is made up of 14 amino acids. Germline CDR1 is SGDLS and CDR2 is YYNGEE. V gave up 0 bases and J gave up 2 bases, with 9 bases separating them. Here the CDR3 DNA reads TGTGCCAGCAGCGTAGTAGACGGGGCCTACGAGCAGTACTTC. Its translation is CASSVVDGAYEQYF.

V and J are TRBV24-1 and TRBJ1-1; 7 bases are a match to TRBD1. Germline V CDR1 and CDR2: KGHDR, SFDVKD. This CDR3 region has 14 residues. V lost 6 bases, J lost 2 bases, and 5 bases stayed unmatched. CDR3 amino acids: CATSSAGGNTEAFF. DNA for the CDR3: TGTGCCACCAGTTCTGCAGGGGGTAACACTGAAGCTTTCTTT.

V and J are TRBV3-1 (or the pseudogene TRBV3-2) and TRBJ2-6, with a tentative D call TRBD2 (6 bases). The germline V and J ends were trimmed by 1 base and 10 bases, with 14 bases remaining between them. CDR3 length: 15 amino acids. CDR1 and CDR2 (germline): LGHDT, YNNKEL (reference sequence). The CDR3 nucleotides read TGTGCCAGCAGCCAAGTCGGGGGTGGCAGAAACGTCCTGACTTTC. Protein sequence: CASSQVGGGRNVLTF.

The table lists this clone with many counts. The genes are TRBV3-1 (or the pseudogene TRBV3-2) and TRBJ1-5; a possible D gene is TRBD1 (5 bases). Germline V gene data show CDR1 as LGHDT and CDR2 as YNNKEL (reference sequence). The CDR3 extends over 15 amino acids. The V end lost 4 bases, the J end lost 1 base, and 11 bases lay between the germline ends. The CDR3 spells CASSRAGLSNQPQHF. CDR3 coding DNA: TGTGCCAGCAGCCGGGCAGGGCTGAGCAATCAGCCCCAGCATTTT.

The chain links TRBV10-3 to TRBJ1-5; TRBD1 agrees at 7 bases. CDR3 size: 14 residues. Trimming cost V 4 bases and J 2 bases; bases outside gene matches: 2. CDR1 and CDR2 (germline): ENHRY, SYGVKD. The CDR3 sequence is CAISGDSRNQPQHF. Written as DNA, the CDR3 is TGTGCCATCAGTGGGGACAGTCGCAATCAGCCCCAGCATTTT.

The chain carries TRBV30 and TRBJ2-1; 10 bases are a match to TRBD2. There are 18 residues in the CDR3. The germline V gene encodes CDR1 GTSNPN and CDR2 SVGIG (reference sequence). Germline trimming cut 2 bases from V and 1 base from J; bases unmatched to any gene: 11. This CDR3 reads CAWSPGLASTLSYNEQFF. The CDR3 DNA sequence: TGTGCCTGGAGTCCGGGACTAGCGAGTACCCTATCCTACAATGAGCAGTTCTTC.

V is TRBV29-1 and J is TRBJ1-5; 10 bases line up with TRBD1. V was pared by 7 bases and J by 4 bases, with 4 bases of the junction left unmatched. CDR1 is SQVTM, CDR2 ANQGSEA, per germline. This CDR3 spans 13 amino acids. The CDR3 DNA follows: TGCAGCGGTGGGACAGGGGCGAATCAGCCCCAGCATTTT. Its translation: CSGGTGANQPQHF.

The chain is built from TRBV5-1 and TRBJ2-3, with 7 bases identical to TRBD2. The J segment lost 6 bases and the V segment lost 4 bases, leaving 11 bases of the junction unmatched. Per germline, CDR1 SGHRS and CDR2 YFSETQ. This CDR3 has 15 amino acids. The CDR3 sequence: CASSPAGLGSDTQYF. The CDR3 nucleotides are TGCGCCAGCAGCCCGGCAGGACTAGGGTCTGATACGCAGTATTTT.